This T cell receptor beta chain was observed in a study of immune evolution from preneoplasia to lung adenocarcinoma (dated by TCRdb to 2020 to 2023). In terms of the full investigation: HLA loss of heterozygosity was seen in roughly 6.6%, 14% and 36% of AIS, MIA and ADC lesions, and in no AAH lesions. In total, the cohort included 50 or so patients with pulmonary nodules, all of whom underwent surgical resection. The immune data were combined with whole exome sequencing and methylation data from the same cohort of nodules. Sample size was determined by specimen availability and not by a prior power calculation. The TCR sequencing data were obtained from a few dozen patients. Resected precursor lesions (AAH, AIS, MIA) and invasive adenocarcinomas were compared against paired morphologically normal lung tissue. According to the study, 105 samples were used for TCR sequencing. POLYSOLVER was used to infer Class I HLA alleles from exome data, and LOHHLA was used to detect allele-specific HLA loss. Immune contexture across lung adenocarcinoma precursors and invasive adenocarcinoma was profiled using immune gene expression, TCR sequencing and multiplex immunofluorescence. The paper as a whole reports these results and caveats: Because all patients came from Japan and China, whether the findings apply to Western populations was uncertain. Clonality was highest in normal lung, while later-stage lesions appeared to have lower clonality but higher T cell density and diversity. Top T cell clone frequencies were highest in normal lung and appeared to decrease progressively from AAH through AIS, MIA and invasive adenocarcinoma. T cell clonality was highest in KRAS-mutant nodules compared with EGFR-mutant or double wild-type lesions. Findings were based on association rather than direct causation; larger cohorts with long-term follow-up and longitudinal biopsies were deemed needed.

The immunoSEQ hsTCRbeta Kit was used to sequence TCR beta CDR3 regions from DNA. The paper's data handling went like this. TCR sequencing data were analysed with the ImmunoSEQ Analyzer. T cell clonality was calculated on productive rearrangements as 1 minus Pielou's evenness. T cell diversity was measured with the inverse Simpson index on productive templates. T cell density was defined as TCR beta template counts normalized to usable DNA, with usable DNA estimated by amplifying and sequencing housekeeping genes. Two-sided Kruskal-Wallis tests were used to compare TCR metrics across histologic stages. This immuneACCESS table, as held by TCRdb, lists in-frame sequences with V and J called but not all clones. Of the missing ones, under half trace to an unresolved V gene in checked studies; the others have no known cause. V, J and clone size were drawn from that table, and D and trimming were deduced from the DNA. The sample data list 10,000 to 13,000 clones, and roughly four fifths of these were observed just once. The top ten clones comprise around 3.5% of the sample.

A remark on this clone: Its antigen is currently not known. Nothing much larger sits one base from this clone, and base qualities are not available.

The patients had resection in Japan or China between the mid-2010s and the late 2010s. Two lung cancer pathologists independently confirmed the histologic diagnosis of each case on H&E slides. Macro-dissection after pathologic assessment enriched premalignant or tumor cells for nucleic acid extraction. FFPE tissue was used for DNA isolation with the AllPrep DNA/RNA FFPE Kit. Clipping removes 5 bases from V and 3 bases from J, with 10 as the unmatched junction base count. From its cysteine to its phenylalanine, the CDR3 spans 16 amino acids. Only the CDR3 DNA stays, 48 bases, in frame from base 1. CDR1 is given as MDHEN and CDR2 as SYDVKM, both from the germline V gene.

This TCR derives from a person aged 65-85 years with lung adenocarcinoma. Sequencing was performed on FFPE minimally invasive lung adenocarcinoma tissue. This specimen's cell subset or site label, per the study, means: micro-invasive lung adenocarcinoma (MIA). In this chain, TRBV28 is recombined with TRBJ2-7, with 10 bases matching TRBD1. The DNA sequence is TGTGCCAGCAGTACTACCGGGACAGGGGCTAGCTACGAGCAGTACTTC. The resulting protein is CASSTTGTGASYEQYF.